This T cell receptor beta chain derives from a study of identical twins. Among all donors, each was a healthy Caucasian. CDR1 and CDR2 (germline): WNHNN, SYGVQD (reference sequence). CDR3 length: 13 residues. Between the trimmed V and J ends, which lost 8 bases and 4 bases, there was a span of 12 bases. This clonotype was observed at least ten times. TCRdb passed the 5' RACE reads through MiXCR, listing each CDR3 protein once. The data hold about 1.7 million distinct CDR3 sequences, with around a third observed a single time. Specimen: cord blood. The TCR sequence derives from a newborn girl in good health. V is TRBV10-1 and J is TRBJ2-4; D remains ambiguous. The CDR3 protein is CASSAGRKNIQYF. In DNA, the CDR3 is TGCGCCAGCTCCGCAGGACGGAAAAACATTCAGTACTTC.